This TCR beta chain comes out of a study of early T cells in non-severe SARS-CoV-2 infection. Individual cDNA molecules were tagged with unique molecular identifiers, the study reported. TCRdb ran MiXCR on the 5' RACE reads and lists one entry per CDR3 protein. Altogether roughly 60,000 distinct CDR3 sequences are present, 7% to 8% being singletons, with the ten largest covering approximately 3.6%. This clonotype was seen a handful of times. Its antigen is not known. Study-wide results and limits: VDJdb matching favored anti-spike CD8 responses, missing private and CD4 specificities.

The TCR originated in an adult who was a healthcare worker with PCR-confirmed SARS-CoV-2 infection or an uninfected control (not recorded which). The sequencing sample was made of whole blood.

The CDR3 coding sequence is TGTGCCAGCTCACGGGGACAGGGAGCCTATGGCTACACCTTC. Its translation: CASSRGQGAYGYTF. The V call is TRBV18, the J call TRBJ1-2; 9 nucleotides line up with TRBD1. Unmatched junction bases numbered 4, after V lost 4 bases and J lost 4 bases. Germline V gene sequence: CDR1 KGHSH, CDR2 LQKENI. This CDR3 is built from 14 residues. Supplemented by reference TRBV18 and TRBJ1-2, the full variable domain reads NAGVMQNPRHLVRRRGQEARLRCSPMKGHSHVYWYRQLPEEGLKFMVYLQKENIIDESGMPKERFSAEFPKEGPSILRIQQVVRGDSAAYFCASSRGQGAYGYTFGSGTRLTVV.